The 4 T cell receptor beta chains reported below all come from one sample, sequenced in a study of blood T cell repertoires in COVID-19. Measured with immunoSEQ multiplex PCR; TCRdb has only the in-frame clones, and not every one. This sample has 250,000 to 300,000 clones; around 88% occur once, and the top ten carry around 14%. Sequenced sample: peripheral blood. The receptors shown here come from a woman aged 70-85 years with COVID-19, enrolled during active disease.

This rearrangement joins TRBV6-5 to TRBJ1-1, with unresolved D. The CDR3 sequence is 14 residues long. Germline-derived CDR1 and CDR2 are MNHEY and SVGAGI. V gave up 6 bases and J gave up 1 base, with 12 bases separating them. The CDR3 coding sequence is TGTGCCAGCAGCCTCGGGAATGCGAACACTGAAGCTTTCTTT. Its protein is CASSLGNANTEAFF.

The rearrangement links TRBV5-1 to TRBJ2-3; no clear D. The CDR3 has 15 amino acids. Trimming left V 0 bases short and J 0 bases short, with 8 bases between. Germline CDR1 is SGHRS and CDR2 is YFSETQ. The CDR3: CASSLDSKSTDTQYF. DNA for the CDR3: TGCGCCAGCAGCTTGGATTCTAAGAGCACAGATACGCAGTATTTT.

This chain uses TRBV27 with TRBJ2-7, with D hard to call. The V gene's germline CDR1 is MNHEY and CDR2 SMNVEV (reference sequence). The CDR3 consists of 12 residues. V lost 5 bases and J 0 bases, leaving 5 bases between the germline ends. The CDR3 here is CASSPYSYEQYF. DNA of the CDR3: TGTGCCAGCAGTCCGTACTCCTACGAGCAGTACTTC.

This clone occurred once. This chain joins TRBV10-3 and TRBJ2-5; no firm D call. Germline V lookup: CDR1 ENHRY, CDR2 SYGVKD. The CDR3 runs 13 residues. V was trimmed by 6 bases and J by 2 bases, leaving 10 bases between them. The chain's CDR3 is CAISASLQETQYF. The CDR3 coding sequence is TGTGCCATCAGCGCGAGTTTACAAGAGACCCAGTACTTC.